This entry lists 30 T cell receptor beta chains sequenced from one sample in a study of shared clonotypes between healthy human individuals. TCRdb's table, derived via immunoSEQ multiplex PCR, lists solely in-frame clones and lacks some. The sample lists around 2,000,000 clones, 90% to 95% occurring once. Material for sequencing was naive CD4+ T cells sorted from blood. The subset is: CD45RA+ positively selected. Receptors were obtained from a man younger than 35 in good health.

The rearrangement uses TRBV6-1 and TRBJ1-1; D gene ambiguous. The germline gives CDR1 MNHNS, CDR2 SASEGT. V was trimmed by 7 bases and J by 8 bases, leaving 17 bases between them. The CDR3 consists of 13 residues. The CDR3 bases are TGTGCCAGCAAGAGGACCGCGTTTTTGGAAGCTTTCTTT. Encoded protein: CASKRTAFLEAFF.

The genes are TRBV10-3 and TRBJ1-1, with D perhaps matching TRBD1 (6 bases). V dropped 11 bases and J dropped 1 base, with 14 bases sitting between them. Germline lookup yields CDR1 ENHRY and CDR2 SYGVKD. This CDR3 is built from 13 residues. The CDR3 is CASDSKQNTEAFF. The CDR3 region has the DNA TGTGCCTCGGACAGTAAACAGAACACTGAAGCTTTCTTT.

The rearrangement joins TRBV15 to TRBJ2-4; 10 bases are shared with TRBD2. The J segment lost 6 bases and the V segment lost 5 bases, leaving 13 bases of the junction unmatched. The germline gives CDR1 LNHNV, CDR2 YYDKDF (reference sequence). The CDR3 is 17 residues long. The CDR3 DNA reads as TGTGCCACCAGCGGACGTAGCGGGGGGTTTAAGCGAAACATTCAGTACTTC. As protein: CATSGRSGGFKRNIQYF. The complete variable domain, with remaining parts taken from reference TRBV15 and TRBJ2-4, reads DAMVIQNPRYQVTQFGKPVTLSCSQTLNHNVMYWYQQKSSQAPKLLFHYYDKDFNNEADTPDNFQSRRPNTSFCFLDIRSPGLGDTAMYLCATSGRSGGFKRNIQYFGAGTRLSVL.

The chain is built from TRBV6-6 and TRBJ2-3; D is unresolved. The CDR3 contains 12 residues. Germline lookup yields CDR1 MNHNY and CDR2 SVGAGI (reference sequence). V lost 8 bases, J lost 2 bases, and 8 bases lay in between. CDR3: CASGRNTDTQYF. The CDR3 coding sequence is TGTGCCAGCGGACGGAACACAGATACGCAGTATTTT.

The rearrangement joins TRBV11-2 to TRBJ1-1, with D possibly matching TRBD1 (6 bases). CDR1 and CDR2 from the germline V gene are SGHAT and FQNNGV. Trimming shortened V by 3 bases and J by 3 bases, and 11 bases separated the two germline ends. The CDR3 sequence is 14 residues long. Written as DNA, the CDR3 is TGTGCCAGCAGCTTCACAGGGACCGACACTGAAGCTTTCTTT. Translated, it gives CASSFTGTDTEAFF.

The chain uses TRBV10-2 and TRBJ2-1; no clear D gene. CDR3 length: 12 residues. Trimming shortened V by 5 bases and J by 7 bases, and 9 bases separated the two germline ends. Germline CDR1 and CDR2: WSHSY and SAAADI. CDR3 coding DNA: TGCGCCAGCAGTCTCGCTCCGAATGAGCAGTTCTTC. Its protein product is CASSLAPNEQFF.

This clone was seen just once. The same CDR3 also results from other DNA sequences found in this sample. The V gene is TRBV18, the J gene TRBJ1-1; D is unclear. Trimming pared 5 bases from V and 0 bases from J, leaving 7 bases between. This CDR3 region has 13 residues. CDR1 is KGHSH, CDR2 LQKENI, per germline. The DNA for the CDR3 is TGTGCCAGCTCAAGTACACTGAACACTGAAGCTTTCTTT. Its protein is CASSSTLNTEAFF.

The chain joins TRBV6-1 to TRBJ2-1, with D perhaps matching TRBD2 (6 bases). CDR3 length: 15 amino acids. The germline gives CDR1 MNHNS, CDR2 SASEGT. Trimming removed 8 bases at V and 6 bases at J, with 20 bases between. CDR3 DNA: TGTGCCAGCCGATCTCCGGGACTGGGCTTCAATGAGCAGTTCTTC. It translates to CASRSPGLGFNEQFF.

This clone is a singleton in its sample. A read error may be the cause here, since a much bigger clone is one base away. This chain uses TRBV5-4 with TRBJ2-7, with D unclear. The germline V and J ends were trimmed by 2 bases and 4 bases, with 7 bases remaining between them. The germline CDR1 and CDR2 sequences are SGHNT and YYREEE (reference sequence). This CDR3 is built from 12 residues. The CDR3 nucleotides are TGTGCCAGCAGCTTAAATCATTACGAGCAGTACTTC. Encoded protein: CASSLNHYEQYF. Filled out from reference TRBV5-4 and TRBJ2-7, the complete variable domain reads ETGVTQSPTHLIKTRGQQVTLRCSSQSGHNTVSWYQQALGQGPQFIFQYYREEENGRGNFPPRFSGLQFPNYSSELNVNALELDDSALYLCASSLNHYEQYFGPGTRLTVT.

The V gene is TRBV28, the J gene TRBJ1-5, with D perhaps matching TRBD1 (5 bases). V was trimmed by 8 bases and J by 10 bases, leaving 15 bases between them. This CDR3 has 12 amino acids. Germline lookup yields CDR1 MDHEN and CDR2 SYDVKM. The CDR3 region has the DNA TGTGCCAGCCGGGGCGAAGGGTACCCCCAGCATTTT. Translation: CASRGEGYPQHF.

The J gene is TRBJ2-7, the V gene TRBV29-1; the D gene is possibly TRBD2 (5 bases). Trimming took 1 base from V and 6 from J, leaving 7 bases between them. This CDR3 is built from 11 residues. Germline CDR1 reads SQVTM; CDR2 reads ANQGSEA. CDR3 loop: CSVEGESEQYF. The CDR3 nucleotides read TGCAGCGTTGAAGGGGAGTCCGAGCAGTACTTC.

This clone was seen at least ten times. Other DNA variants within this sample encode the same CDR3. The chain is built from TRBV6-6 and TRBJ2-1; D is undetermined. CDR3 length: 12 residues. Germline CDR1 and CDR2: MNHNY and SVGAGI (reference sequence). The V end was cut by 11 bases, the J end by 6 bases, with 14 bases between. The CDR3 sequence: CAAGPISNEQFF. CDR3 nucleotide sequence: TGTGCCGCCGGGCCCATCTCCAATGAGCAGTTCTTC.

To note about this clone: The junction departs from germline at one end; a sequencing error may be responsible. Other DNA sequences in this sample translate to the same CDR3. The chain employs TRBV5-1 and TRBJ1-6, with D uncertain. CDR1 and CDR2 (germline): SGHRS, YFSETQ. The CDR3 has 12 residues. This chain's CDR3 is CASSLVDSPLHF. The CDR3, as DNA: TGCGCCAGCAGTTTGGTAGACTCACCCCTCCACTTT.

The chain combines TRBV28 with TRBJ1-1; D uncertain. The ends were cut back, 10 bases at V and 1 base at J, with 16 bases in the middle. This CDR3 comprises 14 residues. Germline values: CDR1 MDHEN, CDR2 SYDVKM. In DNA form, the CDR3 reads TGTGCCATTGAGGACCGAACAACGAACACTGAAGCTTTCTTT. This codes for CAIEDRTTNTEAFF.

This clone has a single count. The rearrangement links TRBV4-3 to TRBJ2-5, with D perhaps matching TRBD1 (6 bases). The germline V gene encodes CDR1 LGHNA and CDR2 YSLEER. V dropped 4 bases and J dropped 3 bases, with 18 bases sitting between them. The CDR3 contains 16 residues. The CDR3 here is CASSLGTGLGEETQYF. The CDR3 nucleotides read TGCGCCAGCAGCCTCGGTACAGGGTTAGGCGAAGAGACCCAGTACTTC.

The V gene is TRBV11-2, the J gene TRBJ2-3; 8 positions match TRBD2. J was trimmed by 2 bases and V by 1 base; bases with no gene match: 8. The length of the CDR3 is 17 residues. From germline, CDR1 is SGHAT and CDR2 FQNNGV. This CDR3 is CASSLVGGGPFTDTQYF. CDR3 DNA sequence: TGTGCCAGCAGCTTAGTTGGCGGGGGGCCCTTCACAGATACGCAGTATTTT.

V usage is TRBV10-3 and J usage is TRBJ1-3; D is unclear. The CDR3 is 13 amino acids. V dropped 6 bases and J dropped 4 bases, with 10 bases sitting between them. The V gene's germline CDR1 is ENHRY and CDR2 SYGVKD. In DNA, the CDR3 is TGTGCCATCAGCCGGGGTCCAGGAAACACCATATATTTT. This encodes CAISRGPGNTIYF.

The CDR3 bases are TGTGCCAGCAGTGAGTTGGACGTCCGCTCCTATAATTCACCCCTCCACTTT. This sequence encodes CASSELDVRSYNSPLHF. The rearrangement joins TRBV6-1 to TRBJ1-6; D is unresolved. CDR3 length: 17 residues. The germline V and J ends were trimmed by 3 bases and 0 bases, with 12 bases remaining between them. Germline CDR1 reads MNHNS; CDR2 reads SASEGT.

V and J are TRBV15 and TRBJ1-1, with D uncertain. CDR1 and CDR2 (germline): LNHNV, YYDKDF (reference sequence). Trimming took 0 bases from V and 4 from J, leaving 12 bases between them. CDR3 size: 15 residues. DNA of the CDR3: TGTGCCACCAGCAGAGATCAGGAGCTCATCACTGAAGCTTTCTTT. Its protein product is CATSRDQELITEAFF.

The chain carries TRBV14 and TRBJ1-6, with D possibly matching TRBD1 (5 bases). The V end was cut by 0 bases, the J end by 13 bases, with 10 bases between. The germline V gene has CDR1 SGHDN and CDR2 FVKESK. The CDR3 is 13 residues long. This CDR3 reads CASSQETEGPLHF. CDR3 DNA: TGTGCCAGCAGCCAAGAGACCGAGGGGCCCCTCCACTTT.

The rearrangement links TRBV2 to TRBJ2-3, with D uncertain. This CDR3 is built from 14 residues. Germline V lookup: CDR1 SNHLY, CDR2 FYNNEI. V was trimmed by 4 bases and J by 2 bases, leaving 10 bases between them. This chain's CDR3 is CASSGTVTTDTQYF. The CDR3, as DNA: TGTGCCAGCAGTGGGACCGTAACCACAGATACGCAGTATTTT.

Notes on this clone: Additional DNA sequences in this sample encode the identical CDR3. The chain recombines TRBV2 with TRBJ2-2, with D hard to call. V lost 6 bases, J lost 1 base, and 6 bases lay in between. The CDR3 length is 13 residues. Germline V CDR1 and CDR2: SNHLY, FYNNEI. The CDR3 DNA reads TGTGCCAGCAGCGTACAGAACACCGGGGAGCTGTTTTTT. This encodes CASSVQNTGELFF.

The CDR3 DNA reads TGTGCCAGCTTCGACAGGGGCTCTGGAAACACCATATATTTT. Translation: CASFDRGSGNTIYF. This chain joins TRBV2 and TRBJ1-3; 8 positions agree with TRBD1. This CDR3 contains 14 residues. Per the germline V gene, CDR1 is SNHLY and CDR2 is FYNNEI. V lost 8 bases, J lost 0 bases, and 3 bases stayed unmatched.

This clone was recorded only once. The V call is TRBV2, the J call TRBJ1-5, with D perhaps matching TRBD1 (5 bases). The CDR3 spans 15 residues. Germline assignment: CDR1 SNHLY and CDR2 FYNNEI. V gave up 9 bases and J gave up 4 bases, with 19 bases separating them. The CDR3 bases are TGTGCCAGTACTGGAGGAGGGACCGCGAATCAGCCCCAGCATTTT. It yields the protein CASTGGGTANQPQHF.

The chain uses TRBV5-1 and TRBJ2-7; the D gene is possibly TRBD1 (6 bases). Trimming shortened V by 5 bases and J by 6 bases, and 18 bases separated the two germline ends. The CDR3 runs 14 residues. Germline CDR1 reads SGHRS; CDR2 reads YFSETQ. The CDR3 DNA reads TGCGCCAGCAGACAGGGACAAGGGTATGGCGAGCAGTACTTC. It is translated as CASRQGQGYGEQYF.

The chain combines TRBV11-2 with TRBJ1-4; D not certain. The ends were cut back, 3 bases at V and 3 bases at J, with 11 bases in the middle. Germline assignment: CDR1 SGHAT and CDR2 FQNNGV. The CDR3 has 15 amino acids. CDR3 DNA sequence: TGTGCCAGCAGCTTCGCCCCAGGTGCTAATGAAAAACTGTTTTTT. Translation gives CASSFAPGANEKLFF. The entire variable domain, with the rest obtained from reference TRBV11-2 and TRBJ1-4, is as follows: EAGVAQSPRYKIIEKRQSVAFWCNPISGHATLYWYQQILGQGPKLLIQFQNNGVVDDSQLPKDRFSAERLKGVDSTLKIQPAKLEDSAVYLCASSFAPGANEKLFFGSGTQLSVL.

The CDR3 bases are TGCGCCAGCACCACGGGGGGGGTTCAGCCCCAGCATTTT. Protein product: CASTTGGVQPQHF. The chain carries TRBV10-2 and TRBJ1-5; a possible D gene is TRBD1 (5 bases). CDR3 size: 13 residues. The V end lost 7 bases, the J end lost 6 bases, and 13 bases lay between the germline ends. In germline, CDR1 is WSHSY, CDR2 SAAADI.

For the CDR3, the DNA is TGCGCCAGCAGGTGGACTAGCGGGGGGAGCTCCTACGAGCAGTACTTC. It is translated as CASRWTSGGSSYEQYF. The rearrangement uses TRBV5-1 and TRBJ2-7; 14 bases line up with TRBD2. The trim removed 5 bases at V and 0 bases at J, leaving 4 bases unmatched. The CDR3 runs to 16 residues. Germline CDR1 is SGHRS and CDR2 is YFSETQ. The variable domain in full, with the rest retrieved from reference TRBV5-1 and TRBJ2-7, is KAGVTQTPRYLIKTRGQQVTLSCSPISGHRSVSWYQQTPGQGLQFLFEYFSETQRNKGNFPGRFSGRQFSNSRSEMNVSTLELGDSALYLCASRWTSGGSSYEQYFGPGTRLTVT.

The gene calls are TRBV2 and TRBJ2-7; D perhaps matches TRBD1 (5 bases). Trimming pared 7 bases from V and 2 bases from J, leaving 12 bases between. The CDR3 contains 13 residues. CDR1 and CDR2 from the germline V gene are SNHLY and FYNNEI. Written as DNA, the CDR3 is TGTGCCAGCAAGTTGGACACACCCTACGAGCAGTACTTC. Amino acids: CASKLDTPYEQYF.

This rearrangement joins TRBV11-1 to TRBJ1-1, with TRBD1 as a possible D gene (5 bases). This CDR3 comprises 14 residues. Trimming removed 1 base at V and 1 base at J, with 7 bases between. The germline gives CDR1 SGHAT, CDR2 FQDESV (reference sequence). The CDR3 reads CASSLDGQNTEAFF. The CDR3 DNA reads TGTGCCAGCAGCTTAGACGGACAGAACACTGAAGCTTTCTTT. The full variable domain, in which reference TRBV11-1 and TRBJ1-1 provide the parts outside the CDR3, is EAEVAQSPRYKITEKSQAVAFWCDPISGHATLYWYRQILGQGPELLVQFQDESVVDDSQLPKDRFSAERLKGVDSTLKIQPAELGDSAMYLCASSLDGQNTEAFFGQGTRLTVV.